The T cell receptor (beta chain) under discussion was sequenced for a study of shared clonotypes between healthy human individuals. General study points: The naive CD4 repertoires of several donors were compared, and roughly 5% of clonotypes were shared. Compared with clonotypes that all four donors shared, non-shared clonotypes had lower generation probabilities.

The CDR3 consists of 14 residues. J lost 5 bases, V lost 3 bases, and 2 bases had no gene match. Per germline, CDR1 SEHNR and CDR2 FQNEAQ (reference sequence). Sequencing was at deep level. Produced via immunoSEQ multiplex PCR; TCRdb's table is partial and in-frame only. The sample has about 2.3 million clones; approximately 95% are singletons. Concerning this clone itself: The antigen remains unidentified.

This rearrangement joins TRBV7-9 to TRBJ2-2, with 8 bases lining up with TRBD2. The material sequenced was naive CD4+ T cells from PBMCs. This sample's subset: CD45RA+ positively selected. The clonotype was recovered from a man aged 18-30 years in good health. Some clones in this sample may be carry-over from other donors' samples. DNA for the CDR3: TGTGCCAGCAGCTTCAGCGGGGGTACCGGGGAGCTGTTTTTT. Residues: CASSFSGGTGELFF.